This T cell receptor beta chain was retrieved from a study of T cells in Graves' hyperthyroidism and ophthalmopathy. The CDR3 covers 14 residues. V lost 3 bases to trimming and J lost 4 bases, with 13 bases between them. The germline CDR1 and CDR2 sequences are SGHTA and FQGNSA. Criteria for exclusion of patients were uncontrolled infection, other autoimmune disease, pregnancy or lactation. Study-wide findings and caveats: The authors' 13 V-J model separated ophthalmopathy from stable hyperthyroidism.

Amplified TCR beta CDR3 regions came from RNA transcripts. The HTBI set primed first-round TCR CDR3 RT-PCR. In TCRdb, the multiplex PCR reads were re-called with MiXCR into one record per CDR3 protein. The sample yields 550,000 to 600,000 distinct CDR3 sequences, about 45% seen once. This clonotype was observed a single time. The antigen is not known. This sequence joins TRBV7-2 and TRBJ2-7, with a weak D call TRBD1 (6 bases). The source material was peripheral blood or thyroid tissue (not recorded which). The sequence derives from an adult woman with Graves' disease, either hyperthyroidism or ophthalmopathy (not recorded which). This CDR3 reads CASSLFRGQYEQYF. The CDR3, as DNA: TGTGCCAGCAGCTTGTTCAGGGGACAATACGAGCAGTACTTC. The full variable domain, its missing parts supplied by reference TRBV7-2 and TRBJ2-7, is GAGVSQSPSNKVTEKGKDVELRCDPISGHTALYWYRQSLGQGLEFLIYFQGNSAPDKSGLPSDRFSAERTGGSVSTLTIQRTQQEDSAVYLCASSLFRGQYEQYFGPGTRLTVT.